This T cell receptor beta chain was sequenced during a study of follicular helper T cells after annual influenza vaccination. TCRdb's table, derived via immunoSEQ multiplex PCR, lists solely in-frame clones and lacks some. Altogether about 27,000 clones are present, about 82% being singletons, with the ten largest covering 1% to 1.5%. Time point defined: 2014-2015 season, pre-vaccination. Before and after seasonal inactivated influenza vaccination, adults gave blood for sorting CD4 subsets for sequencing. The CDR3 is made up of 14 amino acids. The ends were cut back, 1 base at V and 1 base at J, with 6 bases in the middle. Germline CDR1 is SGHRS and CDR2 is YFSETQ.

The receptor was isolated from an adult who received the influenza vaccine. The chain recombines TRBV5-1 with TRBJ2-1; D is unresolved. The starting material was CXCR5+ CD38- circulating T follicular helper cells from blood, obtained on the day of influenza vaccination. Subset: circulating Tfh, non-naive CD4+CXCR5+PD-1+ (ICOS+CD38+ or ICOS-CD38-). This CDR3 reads CASSLPGSYNEQFF. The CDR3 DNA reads TGCGCCAGCAGCTTGCCGGGTTCCTACAATGAGCAGTTCTTC. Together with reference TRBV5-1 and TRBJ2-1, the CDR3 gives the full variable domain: KAGVTQTPRYLIKTRGQQVTLSCSPISGHRSVSWYQQTPGQGLQFLFEYFSETQRNKGNFPGRFSGRQFSNSRSEMNVSTLELGDSALYLCASSLPGSYNEQFFGPGTRLTVL.